These 2 T cell receptor beta chains share one sample of origin, sequenced in a study of blood T cell repertoires in COVID-19. Measured with immunoSEQ multiplex PCR; TCRdb has only the in-frame clones, and not every one. The table has under 250,000 clones, around 83% seen once. The specimen sequenced was peripheral blood. All receptors come from a man aged 50-59 years with active or convalescent COVID-19.

The rearrangement joins TRBV18 to TRBJ2-1; the match to TRBD2 covers 14 bases. V shed 0 bases and J 2 bases; nucleotides not matched to a gene: 6. Germline V lookup: CDR1 KGHSH, CDR2 LQKENI. This CDR3 has 19 amino acids. This CDR3 is CASSPPGTSGSTPYNEQFF. CDR3 coding DNA: TGTGCCAGCTCACCACCTGGGACTAGCGGGAGCACGCCCTACAATGAGCAGTTCTTC.

The rearrangement joins TRBV12-3 or TRBV12-4 to TRBJ1-2, with a possible D match to TRBD1 (5 bases). Trimming removed 5 bases from V and 4 bases from J, with 8 bases in between. The CDR3 consists of 12 residues. The CDR3 loop is CASSPDSYGYTF. CDR3 in DNA: TGTGCCAGCAGTCCAGACAGCTATGGCTACACCTTC.